This T cell receptor beta chain is drawn from a study of shared clonotypes between healthy human individuals. Study conclusions and caveats: Naive subsets generally exceeded memory subsets in estimated richness.

V lost 2 bases and J lost 7, with 12 bases in between. The CDR3 loop spans 14 amino acids. In germline, CDR1 is SGHTA, CDR2 FQGNSA. Measured with immunoSEQ multiplex PCR; TCRdb has only the in-frame clones, and not every one. The sample has some 2,100,000 clones; about 93% are singletons. Only CD45RO-negative cells positively selected for CCR7 counted as naive CD8 cells, so terminally differentiated effector memory CD45RA+ cells were excluded. Concerning this clone: The antigen is not known.

Sequencing was carried out using naive CD8+ T cells from PBMCs. The V and J genes are TRBV7-2 and TRBJ1-5, with a tentative D call TRBD1 (6 bases). This receptor was obtained from a man aged 18 to 29 in good health. Some clones in this sample may be carry-over from other donors' samples. CDR3 loop: CASSLFWGGQPQHF. The CDR3 bases are TGTGCCAGCAGCTTATTCTGGGGGGGCCAGCCCCAGCATTTT.